Included here is one T cell receptor beta chain sequence, with context. Trimming at V came to 5 bases and at J to 4 bases, leaving 10 bases not matched to a gene. Germline CDR1 reads SGHVS; CDR2 reads FNYEAQ. CDR3 length equals 15 residues. These data originate in a study of blood T cell repertoires in COVID-19. For the study at large: COVID-19 samples collected from the United States, Italy and Spain covered acute and convalescent phases. Sample material is recorded as cDNA or gDNA derived from T cells, B-cell-depleted T cells, or PBMCs.

The Seattle patients joined while their infection was active and were tracked longitudinally afterward. The protocol was immunoSEQ multiplex PCR, while the TCRdb copy is restricted to in-frame clones and leaves out a portion. This sample has 190,000 or so clones; roughly 92% occur once, and the top ten carry 0.7% to 0.8%. The gene calls are TRBV7-6 and TRBJ2-7; 8 bases line up with TRBD2. This clonotype was sampled from a man aged 25 to 40 with COVID-19, enrolled during active disease. The sample was peripheral blood. This chain's CDR3 is CASSPTGLVSYEQYF. Written as DNA, the CDR3 is TGTGCCAGCAGCCCGACGGGACTAGTGTCTTACGAGCAGTACTTC.